This T cell receptor beta chain was captured in a study of cytomegalovirus exposure and HLA in healthy donors. Study-level findings and limits: Later analysis demonstrated an association between a missense DCLRE1C variant and TCR beta V- and J-gene trimming. Among TCR beta chains of equal frequency, HLA-associated ones were more clonally expanded in a later analysis. The authors enumerated over 150 TCR beta chains as linked to cytomegalovirus.

About this clone itself: Its target is not known.

Primers for the PCR totalled 60 Vbeta and 13 Jbeta. The assay was immunoSEQ multiplex PCR, and TCRdb's table has in-frame clones only and misses some. The sample holds about 210,000 clones, about three quarters seen once. The V end was cut by 4 bases, the J end by 0 bases, with 11 bases between. The CDR3 sequence is 15 residues long. The germline CDR1 and CDR2 sequences are LNHDA and SQIVND (reference sequence). This receptor was identified in a male donor in good health and CMV-seronegative. The sample was PBMCs. V and J are TRBV19 and TRBJ2-3; tentative D call: TRBD2 (5 bases). The DNA of the CDR3 is TGTGCCAGTAGTAGTCTAGCTGATAGCACAGATACGCAGTATTTT. Translated: CASSSLADSTDTQYF. Looking up the rest from reference TRBV19 and TRBJ2-3 gives the full variable domain: DGGITQSPKYLFRKEGQNVTLSCEQNLNHDAMYWYRQDPGQGLRLIYYSQIVNDFQKGDIAEGYSVSREKKESFPLTVTSAQKNPTAFYLCASSSLADSTDTQYFGPGTRLTVL.